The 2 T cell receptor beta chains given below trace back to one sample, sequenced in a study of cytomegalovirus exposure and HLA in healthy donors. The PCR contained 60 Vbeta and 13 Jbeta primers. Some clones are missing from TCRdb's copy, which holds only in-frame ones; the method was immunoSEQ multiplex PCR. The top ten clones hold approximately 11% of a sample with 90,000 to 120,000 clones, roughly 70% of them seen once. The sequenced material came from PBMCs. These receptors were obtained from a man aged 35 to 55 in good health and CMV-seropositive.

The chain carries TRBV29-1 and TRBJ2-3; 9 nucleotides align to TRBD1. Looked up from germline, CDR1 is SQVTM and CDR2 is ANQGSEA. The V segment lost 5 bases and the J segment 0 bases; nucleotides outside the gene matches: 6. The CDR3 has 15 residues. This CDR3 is CSVKQGAQSTDTQYF. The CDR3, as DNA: TGCAGCGTTAAACAGGGGGCGCAGAGCACAGATACGCAGTATTTT.

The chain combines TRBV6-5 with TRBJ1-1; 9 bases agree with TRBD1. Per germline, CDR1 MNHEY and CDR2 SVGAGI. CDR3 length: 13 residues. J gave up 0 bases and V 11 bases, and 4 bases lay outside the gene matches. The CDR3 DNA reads TGTGCCGTGACAGGGGGGGTGAACACTGAAGCTTTCTTT. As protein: CAVTGGVNTEAFF.